This passage covers 28 T cell receptor beta chains from one sample sequenced in a study of blood T cell repertoires in COVID-19. The data were produced by immunoSEQ multiplex PCR, yet TCRdb's version contains in-frame clones alone and is incomplete. The sample lists roughly 300,000 clones, about nine tenths occurring once. Specimen: PBMCs or T cells enriched from blood (not recorded which). The receptors come from a man aged 25-45 years who had recovered from COVID-19.

The chain has TRBV11-3 and TRBJ2-2, with 7 bases matching TRBD1. Germline V gene lookup returns CDR1 SGHNT and CDR2 YENEEA. J was trimmed by 2 bases and V by 4 bases; bases with no gene match: 7. CDR3 length equals 16 residues. The CDR3 spells CASSSKTGVNTGELFF. The DNA for the CDR3 is TGTGCCAGCAGCTCTAAAACAGGGGTAAACACCGGGGAGCTGTTTTTT.

The V call is TRBV5-6, the J call TRBJ1-5, with TRBD1 matching 7 bases. J was trimmed by 7 bases and V by 0 bases; bases with no gene match: 10. CDR1 SGHDT and CDR2 YYEEEE come from the germline V gene. The CDR3 extends over 16 amino acids. In nucleotides, the CDR3 is TGTGCCAGCAGCTTGGCCCGACAGGGTCTTGGGCAGCCCCAGCATTTT. It codes for CASSLARQGLGQPQHF. The full variable domain, rest sourced from reference TRBV5-6 and TRBJ1-5, is DAGVTQSPTHLIKTRGQQVTLRCSPKSGHDTVSWYQQALGQGPQFIFQYYEEEERQRGNFPDRFSGHQFPNYSSELNVNALLLGDSALYLCASSLARQGLGQPQHFGDGTRLSIL.

This chain joins TRBV6-5 and TRBJ2-7, with D perhaps matching TRBD2 (6 bases). The germline V gene encodes CDR1 MNHEY and CDR2 SVGAGI. This CDR3 spans 16 amino acids. V lost 2 bases to trimming and J lost 3 bases, with 17 bases between them. Here the CDR3 reads CASSYLTGRGNYEQYF. CDR3 nucleotide sequence: TGTGCCAGCAGTTACCTCACAGGTCGGGGGAACTACGAGCAGTACTTC.

This chain joins TRBV7-8 and TRBJ1-2; TRBD1 might be the D (6 bases). V lost 5 bases and J 7 bases, leaving 14 bases between the germline ends. Germline assignment: CDR1 SGHVS and CDR2 FQNEAQ. This CDR3 region has 13 residues. Here the CDR3 DNA reads TGTGCCAGCAGCACTACAGGGTCGGGTGGCTACACCTTC. Translating it yields CASSTTGSGGYTF.

The chain has TRBV5-5 and TRBJ2-1; possible D gene TRBD2, 6 bases. The germline V gene encodes CDR1 SGHKS and CDR2 YYEKEE (reference sequence). This CDR3 has 15 residues. V was pared by 1 base and J by 0 bases, with 8 bases between. CDR3 residues: CASSLMGGSYNEQFF. The CDR3 region has the DNA TGTGCCAGCAGCTTGATGGGGGGCTCCTACAATGAGCAGTTCTTC.

J is TRBJ1-3 and V is TRBV5-1, with D possibly being TRBD1 (5 bases). Germline V gene lookup returns CDR1 SGHRS and CDR2 YFSETQ. V was cut by 6 bases and J by 1 base, with 11 bases left in between. CDR3 size: 14 residues. The CDR3 loop is CASNQGESGNTIYF. The CDR3 coding sequence is TGCGCCAGCAACCAAGGGGAATCTGGAAACACCATATATTTT.

The V gene is TRBV27, the J gene TRBJ1-1; perhaps TRBD1 as D (5 bases). The CDR3 has 14 amino acids. Germline lookup yields CDR1 MNHEY and CDR2 SMNVEV (reference sequence). V was shortened by 7 bases and J by 1 base, with 13 bases between the two germline ends. The CDR3 spells CASKRLGANTEAFF. CDR3 DNA: TGTGCCAGCAAGAGGTTAGGGGCGAACACTGAAGCTTTCTTT.

The chain recombines TRBV11-1 with TRBJ2-7; the D is unclear. The CDR3 covers 14 residues. Germline CDR1 and CDR2: SGHAT and FQDESV (reference sequence). With 1 base removed from V and 0 bases from J, the gap between germline ends came to 7 bases. The CDR3 DNA reads as TGTGCCAGCAGCTTAGGAGGCGGCTCCTACGAGCAGTACTTC. Its translation: CASSLGGGSYEQYF.

The chain links TRBV29-1 to TRBJ2-2; the match to TRBD1 covers 10 bases. The germline CDR1 and CDR2 sequences are SQVTM and ANQGSEA. The CDR3 consists of 13 residues. After removal of 6 bases from V and 6 bases from J, the junction contained 4 bases not matched to a gene. CDR3 sequence (DNA): TGCAGCGTAGCGGACAGGGGGTCCGGGGAGCTGTTTTTT. This gives the protein CSVADRGSGELFF.

This chain connects TRBV27 to TRBJ2-3, with 7 bases lining up with TRBD1. Trimming removed 8 bases from V and 1 base from J; junction bases left unmatched: 9. From germline, CDR1 is MNHEY and CDR2 SMNVEV (reference sequence). The CDR3 extends over 15 amino acids. The CDR3 DNA reads TGTGCCAGCCACCTTAGGGGGCTCGGCACAGATACGCAGTATTTT. Its translation is CASHLRGLGTDTQYF.

This sequence joins TRBV3-1 (or the pseudogene TRBV3-2) and TRBJ2-3; TRBD2 aligns across 12 bases. The CDR3 contains 18 residues. Germline loops: CDR1 LGHDT, CDR2 YNNKEL (reference sequence). V gave up 1 base and J gave up 3 bases; unmatched junction bases: 8. CDR3 protein: CASSQVLAGGLLTDTQYF. The CDR3 bases are TGTGCCAGCAGCCAAGTCCTAGCGGGGGGGCTTTTAACAGATACGCAGTATTTT.

The chain employs TRBV2 and TRBJ1-5; possibly TRBD1 for D (6 bases). This CDR3 is 14 amino acids long. V lost 6 bases, J lost 3 bases, and 12 bases lay in between. Germline V gene lookup returns CDR1 SNHLY and CDR2 FYNNEI. CDR3 sequence: CASRPTGFNQPQHF. The DNA of the CDR3 is TGTGCCAGCAGGCCTACAGGGTTCAATCAGCCCCAGCATTTT.

In this sample, this clone turned up once. The chain carries TRBV4-1 and TRBJ1-1; D unclear. The germline V gene encodes CDR1 MGHRA and CDR2 YSYEKL. V lost 6 bases to trimming and J lost 2 bases, with 10 bases between them. CDR3 size: 13 residues. CDR3 in DNA: TGCGCCAGCAGTGTTGAGGGTAACACTGAAGCTTTCTTT. Translation: CASSVEGNTEAFF.

The gene calls are TRBV29-1 and TRBJ1-2; 9 nucleotides match TRBD1. V was clipped by 6 bases and J by 7 bases; unmatched bases: 9. Germline assignment: CDR1 SQVTM and CDR2 ANQGSEA. The CDR3 spans 13 residues. The CDR3 DNA follows: TGCAGCGTCGGGACAGGGTTCGATCGTGGCTACACCTTC. The encoded protein is CSVGTGFDRGYTF.

CDR3 loop: CSSQGTDTQYF. In nucleotides, the CDR3 is TGCAGCTCACAGGGTACAGATACGCAGTATTTT. The rearrangement joins TRBV29-1 to TRBJ2-3; possibly TRBD1 for D (6 bases). The V gene's germline CDR1 is SQVTM and CDR2 ANQGSEA. This CDR3 region has 11 residues. V lost 8 bases, J lost 3 bases, and 9 bases lay in between.

CDR3 sequence (DNA): TGTGCCAGCAGACGTACTAGGGACAGGGGGAACTATGGCTACACCTTC. Translated: CASRRTRDRGNYGYTF. The rearrangement joins TRBV11-2 to TRBJ1-2; TRBD1 matches 11 bases. The CDR3 covers 16 residues. CDR1 and CDR2 (germline): SGHAT, FQNNGV. With V trimmed by 6 bases and J by 2 bases, 8 bases remained unmatched.

The DNA for the CDR3 is TGTGCCAGCAGCCCAGGACAGGTTCTTAGCAATCAGCCCCAGCATTTT. It specifies CASSPGQVLSNQPQHF. The chain combines TRBV3-1 (or the pseudogene TRBV3-2) with TRBJ1-5; 7 bases agree with TRBD1. CDR1 LGHDT and CDR2 YNNKEL come from the germline V gene (reference sequence). The J segment lost 0 bases and the V segment lost 4 bases, leaving 6 bases of the junction unmatched. The CDR3 sequence is 16 residues long.

The CDR3 region has the DNA TGCGCCAGCAGGAGCCCGGGACAGGGGAGTGATGGCTACACCTTC. Translation: CASRSPGQGSDGYTF. The chain couples TRBV10-2 to TRBJ1-2; 10 bases line up with TRBD1. There are 15 residues in the CDR3. Germline CDR1 and CDR2: WSHSY and SAAADI. V dropped 6 bases and J dropped 6; count of bases not matched to a gene: 10.

The V call is TRBV7-8, the J call TRBJ1-5; D not resolved. This CDR3 contains 17 residues. CDR1 is SGHVS and CDR2 is FQNEAQ in the germline V gene. With 1 base removed from V and 0 bases from J, the gap between germline ends came to 13 bases. The CDR3 is CASSLGAGEISNQPQHF. The DNA for the CDR3 is TGTGCCAGCAGCTTAGGGGCGGGAGAGATTAGCAATCAGCCCCAGCATTTT.

The chain has TRBV7-2 and TRBJ1-6; D not certain. Germline loops: CDR1 SGHTA, CDR2 FQGNSA. The germline V and J ends were trimmed by 1 base and 14 bases, with 9 bases remaining between them. The CDR3 sequence is 12 residues long. The CDR3 nucleotides are TGTGCCAGCAGCTTAGTGAGTACGACCCTCCACTTT. Residues: CASSLVSTTLHF.

The chain carries TRBV19 and TRBJ1-3; D gene uncertain. V shed 6 bases and J shed 2 bases, with 23 bases lying between them. The germline gives CDR1 LNHDA, CDR2 SQIVND (reference sequence). The CDR3 extends over 18 amino acids. CDR3 DNA: TGTGCCAGTAGACCCCATGGAGCCTATTCCTCTCCTGGAAACACCATATATTTT. Translating gives CASRPHGAYSSPGNTIYF.

The chain joins TRBV11-3 to TRBJ2-3; tentative D call: TRBD2 (6 bases). V lost 5 bases and J lost 7, with 22 bases in between. The CDR3 runs 16 residues. Per the germline V gene, CDR1 is SGHNT and CDR2 is YENEEA. Here the CDR3 DNA reads TGTGCCAGCAGCCCCGGGACGGGACTCTCTGTTTATACGCAGTATTTT. Residues: CASSPGTGLSVYTQYF.

This clone has only a few counts. The rearrangement links TRBV23-1 to TRBJ1-4; 9 bases map to TRBD1. TRBV23-1 is annotated as an ORF whose role is uncertain. The CDR3 spans 18 residues. The J segment lost 0 bases and the V segment lost 3 bases, leaving 8 bases of the junction unmatched. This CDR3 is CASSHSGTGSSTNEKLFF. The CDR3 nucleotides are TGCGCCAGCAGTCACTCCGGGACAGGGTCTTCAACTAATGAAAAACTGTTTTTT.

The rearrangement uses TRBV5-1 and TRBJ2-5; D may be TRBD1 (6 bases). This CDR3 region has 13 residues. V was cut by 5 bases and J by 1 base, with 9 bases left in between. Germline V gene sequence: CDR1 SGHRS, CDR2 YFSETQ. The CDR3 bases are TGCGCCAGCAGGACGGACAGCCAAGAGACCCAGTACTTC. Its translation is CASRTDSQETQYF.

The CDR3 DNA reads TGTGCCAGCAGCCCTGAAGGACTATCCACCTACGAGCAGTACTTC. Its protein product is CASSPEGLSTYEQYF. This chain joins TRBV5-4 and TRBJ2-7; D may be TRBD2 (6 bases). Germline V gives CDR1 SGHNT, CDR2 YYREEE (reference sequence). The V gene lost 4 bases and the J gene lost 2 bases, with 16 bases spanning the gap. The CDR3 runs to 15 residues. Combining the CDR3 with reference TRBV5-4 and TRBJ2-7 gives the whole variable domain ETGVTQSPTHLIKTRGQQVTLRCSSQSGHNTVSWYQQALGQGPQFIFQYYREEENGRGNFPPRFSGLQFPNYSSELNVNALELDDSALYLCASSPEGLSTYEQYFGPGTRLTVT.

V and J are TRBV25-1 and TRBJ1-4; 11 bases are a match to TRBD1. V was clipped by 4 bases and J by 2 bases; unmatched bases: 3. The CDR3 spans 16 residues. Looked up from germline, CDR1 is MGHDK and CDR2 is SYGVNS. In DNA, the CDR3 is TGTGCCAGCAGTGTGGACAGGGGGCTGACTAATGAAAAACTGTTTTTT. Protein sequence: CASSVDRGLTNEKLFF.

For the CDR3, the DNA is TGTGCCAGCAGTTTACGGACAGGGGGCGGGGATACGCAGTATTTT. It translates to CASSLRTGGGDTQYF. The rearrangement uses TRBV28 and TRBJ2-3, with 11 bases lining up with TRBD1. V lost 2 bases, J lost 6 bases, and 4 bases stayed unmatched. Germline lookup yields CDR1 MDHEN and CDR2 SYDVKM. This CDR3 has 15 residues.

This clone came up a few times. This chain joins TRBV2 and TRBJ1-2; 7 bases agree with TRBD1. Trimming removed 6 bases from V and 4 bases from J; junction bases left unmatched: 5. Germline V gene sequence: CDR1 SNHLY, CDR2 FYNNEI. The CDR3 covers 13 residues. In nucleotides, the CDR3 is TGTGCCAGCAGGTCCGGGACAGCCTATGGCTACACCTTC. Protein: CASRSGTAYGYTF.